This TCR beta chain emerged from a study of T cell clonotyping in hematopoietic cell transplantation. Study-wide findings and caveats: Pathologically expanded recipient clonotypes increased progressively from day 30 to day 180 as diversity fell.

Clones were read by immunoSEQ multiplex PCR, and TCRdb kept only the in-frame ones, dropping some. The sample gives 10,000 to 15,000 clones, almost 50% of which show up once; about 10% is in the top ten. As concerns this clone: The antigen remains unidentified.

Germline V lookup: CDR1 ENHRY, CDR2 SYGVKD. The germline V and J ends were trimmed by 2 bases and 5 bases, with 6 bases remaining between them. The CDR3 length is 12 residues. Sequences were obtained from peripheral blood mononuclear cells. This sequence was found in a man in his fifties in good health. Some clones in this sample may be carry-over from other donors' samples. The gene calls are TRBV10-3 and TRBJ1-2; no firm D call. The CDR3 region is CAISEGSYGYTF. The CDR3 region has the DNA TGTGCCATCAGTGAGGGCTCATATGGCTACACCTTC.